This T cell receptor beta chain was sequenced during a study of cytomegalovirus exposure and HLA in healthy donors. General study results and limits: In a later analysis, first-cohort TCR clusters were found to tend to co-occur in the 130 or so validation repertoires.

Assay used: immunoSEQ multiplex PCR; TCRdb lists only in-frame clones, some missing. The table records 190,000 or so clones, 65% to 85% of them present only once. A word on this clone: Its target is not known.

CDR1 and CDR2 from the germline V gene are MNHNY and SVGAGI (reference sequence). The CDR3 is 13 amino acids. With 7 bases removed from V and 2 bases from J, the gap between germline ends came to 9 bases. The chain uses TRBV6-6 and TRBJ1-5, with D perhaps matching TRBD1 (6 bases). Source material: PBMCs. The sequence was obtained from a woman under 30 in good health and CMV-seropositive. CDR3: CASIGGGNQPQHF. The CDR3 DNA sequence: TGTGCCAGCATAGGGGGTGGCAATCAGCCCCAGCATTTT.